The T cell receptor beta chain under discussion was sequenced for a study of T cells in Graves' hyperthyroidism and ophthalmopathy. Study-level results: Using 13 V-J features, a model discriminated ophthalmopathy from stable hyperthyroidism.

Researchers amplified the TCR beta CDR3 regions from RNA transcripts. A set of HTBI primers served as the primers for a first-round RT-PCR of the TCR CDR3. In TCRdb, the multiplex PCR reads were re-called with MiXCR into one record per CDR3 protein. Of around 600,000 distinct CDR3 sequences in the sample, 45% were seen once. This clonotype was seen at least ten times. Its antigen is undetermined. CDR3 length: 14 residues. CDR1 is ENHRY and CDR2 is SYGVKD in the germline V gene. V was cut by 4 bases and J by 11 bases, with 18 bases left in between. It was uncontrolled infection, other autoimmune disease, pregnancy or lactation that excluded patients. Together with thyroid ultrasound, orbital computed tomography, serum thyroxine and TRAb, clinical symptoms were used for diagnoses.

Sequencing was carried out using peripheral blood or thyroid tissue (not recorded which). The rearrangement joins TRBV10-3 to TRBJ1-5; possible D gene TRBD1, 5 bases. The sequence came from an adult man with Graves' disease, either hyperthyroidism or ophthalmopathy (not recorded which). The CDR3 here is CAISARWTNSSQHF. In DNA, the CDR3 is TGTGCCATCAGTGCCCGGTGGACAAACAGTTCCCAGCATTTT.